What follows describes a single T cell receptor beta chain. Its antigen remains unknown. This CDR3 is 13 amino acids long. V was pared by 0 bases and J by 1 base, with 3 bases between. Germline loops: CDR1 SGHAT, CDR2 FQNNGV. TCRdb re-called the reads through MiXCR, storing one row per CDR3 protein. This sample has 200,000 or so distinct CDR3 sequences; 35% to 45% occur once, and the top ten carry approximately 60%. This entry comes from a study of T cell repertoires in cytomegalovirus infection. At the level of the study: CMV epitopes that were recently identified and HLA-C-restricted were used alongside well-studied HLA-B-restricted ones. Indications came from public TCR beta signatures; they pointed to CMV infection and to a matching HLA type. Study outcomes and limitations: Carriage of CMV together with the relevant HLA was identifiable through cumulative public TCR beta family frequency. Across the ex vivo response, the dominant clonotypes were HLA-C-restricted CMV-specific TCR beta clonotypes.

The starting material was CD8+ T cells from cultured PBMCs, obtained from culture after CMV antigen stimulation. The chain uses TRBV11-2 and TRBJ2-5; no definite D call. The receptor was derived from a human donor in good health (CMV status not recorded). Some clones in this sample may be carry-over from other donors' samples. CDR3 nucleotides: TGTGCCAGCAGCTTAGAGGTCCAAGAGACCCAGTACTTC. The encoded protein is CASSLEVQETQYF. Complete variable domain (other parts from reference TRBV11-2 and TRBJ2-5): EAGVAQSPRYKIIEKRQSVAFWCNPISGHATLYWYQQILGQGPKLLIQFQNNGVVDDSQLPKDRFSAERLKGVDSTLKIQPAKLEDSAVYLCASSLEVQETQYFGPGTRLLVL.